This TCR beta chain was documented in a study of OX40 agonist ivuxolimab in advanced cancers. Profiled with immunoSEQ multiplex PCR; TCRdb holds only in-frame clones, not every one. The sample includes more than 25,000 clones, 80% to 90% seen only once; the top ten take about 32%. Trimming left V 3 bases short and J 5 bases short, with 15 bases between. This CDR3 has 15 residues. Germline loops: CDR1 SGHAT, CDR2 FQNNGV. This clone is medium-sized (0.01 to 0.1%) within its sample. This TCR was sampled from an adult with an advanced solid tumor such as melanoma, head and neck, liver or kidney cancer. The chain has TRBV11-2 and TRBJ2-3, with D perhaps TRBD1 (5 bases). Sequences were derived from CD4+ or CD8+ T cells sorted from blood, sampled in a trial of the OX40 agonist ivuxolimab. The DNA of the CDR3 is TGTGCCAGCAGCTTTGGGCAGGGCGAGAGAGATACGCAGTATTTT. Amino acid sequence: CASSFGQGERDTQYF.